This TCR beta chain was identified in a study of blood T cell repertoires in COVID-19. Study-level information: Nucleic acid was either cDNA or gDNA, and it came from T cells, B-cell-depleted T cells, or PBMCs.

The CDR3 extends over 13 amino acids. Deletions cut 1 base from V and 1 base from J, with 4 bases between. Germline V gene lookup returns CDR1 SGHVS and CDR2 FNYEAQ. Some clones are missing from TCRdb's copy, which holds only in-frame ones; the method was immunoSEQ multiplex PCR. The table includes approximately 90,000 clones, roughly 78% detected once. This chain links TRBV7-6 with TRBJ1-1; D call uncertain. The sequenced material came from peripheral blood. The receptor's source is a woman aged 80 or over with acute or convalescent COVID-19. The CDR3 DNA sequence: TGTGCCAGCAGCTTAGACAGGAACACTGAAGCTTTCTTT. It encodes CASSLDRNTEAFF. The full variable domain, its missing parts supplied by reference TRBV7-6 and TRBJ1-1, is GAGVSQSPRYKVTKRGQDVALRCDPISGHVSLYWYRQALGQGPEFLTYFNYEAQQDKSGLPNDRFSAERPEGSISTLTIQRTEQRDSAMYRCASSLDRNTEAFFGQGTRLTVV.